The 10 T cell receptor beta chains given below trace back to one sample, sequenced in a study of regulatory T cells in long-lasting Graves disease. HTBI primers from iRepertoire and Arm-PCR of CDR3 regions yielded the TCR beta libraries. One entry per CDR3 protein results from TCRdb running MiXCR on the multiplex PCR reads. The table has hundreds of thousands of distinct CDR3 sequences, 15% seen once. Time point indicated: newly diagnosed GD, antithyroid drugs for less than 3 months. Extracted RNA from PBMCs served as the source of the TCR library. The same specimen was also included in a second study, on T cells in Graves' hyperthyroidism and ophthalmopathy.

The material was peripheral blood mononuclear cells (PBMCs), obtained at new diagnosis, from a patient treated with antithyroid drugs. The source is a woman between 40 and 50 years old with Graves disease.

CDR3: CSVGVPGLAVYEQYF. The CDR3 bases are TGCAGCGTGGGGGTGCCCGGACTAGCCGTCTACGAGCAGTACTTC. The genes are TRBV29-1 and TRBJ2-7, with 8 nucleotides matching TRBD2. CDR3 length: 15 residues. Germline V lookup: CDR1 SQVTM, CDR2 ANQGSEA. Unmatched junction bases numbered 13, after V lost 6 bases and J lost 3 bases.

This clonotype has just a few counts. The chain combines TRBV7-3 with TRBJ2-1, with D perhaps matching TRBD1 (6 bases). The J call may not be correct, given that the DNA end is closer to TRBJ2-5. CDR3 length: 14 residues. CDR1 is SGHTA, CDR2 FQGTGA, per germline. The CDR3 region is CASSLGQGKETQYF. CDR3 nucleotides: TGTGCCAGCAGCTTAGGGCAGGGGAAGGAGACCCAGTACTTC.

This clonotype was counted ten times or more. This chain uses TRBV19 with TRBJ2-1, with a tentative D call TRBD2 (5 bases). Per germline, CDR1 LNHDA and CDR2 SQIVND (reference sequence). V dropped 3 bases and J dropped 0 bases, with 15 bases sitting between them. This CDR3 has 17 amino acids. CDR3 coding DNA: TGTGCCAGTAGTATCTTCAGCGGACCGAGCTCCTACAATGAGCAGTTCTTC. This encodes CASSIFSGPSSYNEQFF.

This clonotype was detected a few times. The rearrangement uses TRBV29-1 and TRBJ2-5; D not resolved. The V end lost 0 bases, the J end lost 0 bases, and 11 bases lay between the germline ends. The CDR3 runs to 15 residues. Germline assignment: CDR1 SQVTM and CDR2 ANQGSEA. DNA for the CDR3: TGCAGCGTTGAAGAGCCCGGTACGAACCAAGAGACCCAGTACTTC. Translating it yields CSVEEPGTNQETQYF.

In its sample, this clonotype was seen many times. This sequence joins TRBV19 and TRBJ2-3, with 7 bases aligning to TRBD2. Germline CDR1 and CDR2: LNHDA and SQIVND (reference sequence). The CDR3 is 16 amino acids. With 1 base clipped from V and 3 bases from J, the junction kept 7 bases outside the gene matches. CDR3 sequence reads: CASSIVASGRTDTQYF. CDR3 DNA: TGTGCCAGTAGTATAGTGGCTAGCGGTCGGACAGATACGCAGTATTTT. The variable domain in full, with the rest retrieved from reference TRBV19 and TRBJ2-3, is DGGITQSPKYLFRKEGQNVTLSCEQNLNHDAMYWYRQDPGQGLRLIYYSQIVNDFQKGDIAEGYSVSREKKESFPLTVTSAQKNPTAFYLCASSIVASGRTDTQYFGPGTRLTVL.

Notes on this clonotype: With only one base between it and a far larger clone, this is likely a read error. This chain uses TRBV3-1 with TRBJ2-1; D might be TRBD2 (6 bases). The CDR3 has 14 amino acids. The germline V and J ends were trimmed by 4 bases and 10 bases, with 17 bases remaining between them. Per the germline V gene, CDR1 is LGHDT and CDR2 is YNNKEL (reference sequence). This CDR3 is CASSLQSGPNEQFF. CDR3 coding DNA: TGTGCCAGCAGCCTTCAAAGCGGGCCCAACGAGCAGTTCTTC.

The V gene is TRBV3-1, the J gene TRBJ2-3; a possible D gene is TRBD1 (5 bases). CDR1 and CDR2 (germline): LGHDT, YNNKEL (reference sequence). The CDR3 contains 17 residues. The ends were cut back, 2 bases at V and 2 bases at J, with 17 bases in the middle. This CDR3 reads CASSQYFMDTHTDTQYF. The CDR3 coding sequence is TGTGCCAGCAGCCAATATTTTATGGACACTCACACAGATACGCAGTATTTT.

There are many counts of this clonotype. The chain combines TRBV12-3 or TRBV12-4 with TRBJ2-1, with 8 bases lining up with TRBD2. CDR3 length equals 16 residues. V was clipped by 0 bases and J by 8 bases; unmatched bases: 9. This chain's CDR3 is CASSLALAGPEYEQFF. CDR3 in DNA: TGTGCCAGCAGTTTAGCCCTAGCGGGCCCCGAGTATGAGCAGTTCTTC.

The sample holds a few counts of this clonotype. V is TRBV14 and J is TRBJ2-5; D perhaps matches TRBD2 (6 bases). The CDR3 is 15 amino acids. V lost 4 bases to trimming and J lost 4 bases, with 16 bases between them. Germline CDR1 and CDR2: SGHDN and FVKESK. The CDR3 DNA sequence: TGTGCCAGCAGCCGGAGGGTAGCTGGGATAGAGACCCAGTACTTC. It is translated as CASSRRVAGIETQYF.

This clonotype has only a few counts. The rearrangement joins TRBV28 to TRBJ1-2; D is possibly TRBD1 (5 bases). Germline V gene sequence: CDR1 MDHEN, CDR2 SYDVKM. V lost 5 bases to trimming and J lost 0 bases, with 16 bases between them. The CDR3 is 16 residues long. The CDR3 coding sequence is TGTGCCAGCAGTAGGGGTAGACAGAAATCTAACTATGGCTACACCTTC. This sequence encodes CASSRGRQKSNYGYTF.